This TCR beta chain was recovered during a study of blood T cells in healthy people across ages. A J-beta primer mix and a sample-barcoded 5' primer were used in a second PCR of roughly 6 to 11 cycles. TCRdb re-analysed the 5' RACE reads in MiXCR, keeping a single row per CDR3 protein. The table records roughly 700,000 distinct CDR3 sequences, around 45% of them present only once. This clonotype was seen more than once but under ten times. The CDR3 is 13 residues long. The V gene lost 3 bases and the J gene lost 2 bases, with 5 bases spanning the gap. The V gene's germline CDR1 is KGHSH and CDR2 LQKENI.

This TCR was recovered from a woman in her sixties in good health. The sample taken for sequencing was blood. V is TRBV18 and J is TRBJ1-5, with unresolved D. Here the CDR3 DNA reads TGTGCCAGCTCACCCCAGGGCAATCAGCCCCAGCATTTT. Translating gives CASSPQGNQPQHF.